The rows below give T cell receptor beta chains drawn from one sample of a study of cytomegalovirus exposure and HLA in healthy donors. Libraries were prepared by immunoSEQ multiplex PCR; TCRdb keeps only in-frame clonotypes and omits some of them. This sample carries 250,000 to 350,000 clones, 80% to 90% of them seen once, and the ten largest clones take 3.5% to 4%. The sequenced sample was PBMCs. These receptors were taken from a middle-aged man in good health and CMV-seropositive. Each CDR3 is given with its conserved first and last residue. A D gene is named only where the DNA matches it firmly.

v_call d_call cdr3_aa
TRBV9 TRBD1 CASRDTDRVGTEAFF
TRBV6-1 NA CASRGDTSEREKLFF
TRBV19 TRBD2 CASTLSGQRSPDTQYF
TRBV7-9 NA CASSSRSGEKLFF
TRBV6-4 NA CASSDRAGGNTEAFF
TRBV18 NA CASSPPGASQPQHF
TRBV19 NA CASSIGQTSYNEQFF
TRBV27 NA CASSFSRGYTDTQYF
TRBV15 NA CATSRGGVGRHTIYF
TRBV7-9 TRBD1 CASSSPGTGAYEQYF
TRBV2 NA CASSEPLLGDSYNEQFF
TRBV27 NA CASSLSGLPRYEQYF
TRBV5-1 TRBD2 CASSLQAGSNTGELFF
TRBV9 TRBD1 CASSAGQASGNTIYF
TRBV28 NA CASSSPRDTWNNQPQHF
TRBV4-1 NA CASSPRAAEGPQHF
TRBV7-3 TRBD2 CASRKSGSQETQYF
TRBV5-5 NA CASSPIFRESYEQYF
TRBV5-1 NA CASRLGFGTEAFF
TRBV19 TRBD1 CASSDRRGQNTEAFF
TRBV7-9 TRBD1 CASSSSGTGVGETQYF
TRBV28 NA CASDSAPGNTIYF
TRBV11-2 TRBD2 CASSWTSGSSYNEQFF
TRBV5-5 TRBD1 CASSSRDRGPSGVEKLFF